The 24 T cell receptor beta chains below were found in one sample sequenced in a study of T cells in Graves' hyperthyroidism and ophthalmopathy. From RNA transcripts, TCR beta CDR3 regions were amplified. A first-round RT-PCR of the TCR CDR3 used the HTBI primer set. TCRdb fed the multiplex PCR reads into MiXCR, producing one record per CDR3 protein. This sample yields hundreds of thousands of distinct CDR3 sequences, of which 18% are seen a single time; 16% belongs to the top ten. The source material was blood. These TCRs come from a woman aged 45-59 years with Graves' hyperthyroidism that later progressed to Graves' ophthalmopathy.

The chain links TRBV7-2 to TRBJ2-5; 7 nucleotides match TRBD2. Trimming at V came to 6 bases and at J to 2 bases, leaving 9 bases not matched to a gene. Germline values: CDR1 SGHTA, CDR2 FQGNSA. This CDR3 is 15 amino acids long. The CDR3 DNA reads as TGTGCCAGCAGACACGAACTAGCGCCTCAAGAGACCCAGTACTTC. Protein: CASRHELAPQETQYF. The whole variable domain, filled in from reference TRBV7-2 and TRBJ2-5, reads GAGVSQSPSNKVTEKGKDVELRCDPISGHTALYWYRQSLGQGLEFLIYFQGNSAPDKSGLPSDRFSAERTGGSVSTLTIQRTQQEDSAVYLCASRHELAPQETQYFGPGTRLLVL.

The rearrangement uses TRBV7-9 and TRBJ1-4, with TRBD1 identical over 10 bases. Germline V gives CDR1 SEHNR, CDR2 FQNEAQ (reference sequence). J gave up 2 bases and V 3 bases, and 9 bases lay outside the gene matches. This CDR3 comprises 18 residues. CDR3 loop: CASSFPPGTGETNEKLFF. CDR3 sequence (DNA): TGTGCCAGCAGCTTCCCCCCTGGGACAGGGGAGACTAATGAAAAACTGTTTTTT.

The sample holds many counts of this clonotype. V is TRBV5-1 and J is TRBJ1-1; the D gene is possibly TRBD1 (5 bases). CDR1 and CDR2 from the germline V gene are SGHRS and YFSETQ. The CDR3 length is 18 residues. The V and J ends lost 1 base and 0 bases respectively, with 19 bases between them. CDR3 residues: CASSLYLLGGELNTEAFF. Here the CDR3 DNA reads TGCGCCAGCAGCTTGTACTTGCTGGGGGGGGAGTTGAACACTGAAGCTTTCTTT.

This clonotype was picked up many times. The chain has TRBV12-3 or TRBV12-4 and TRBJ2-1; 7 bases are shared with TRBD2. This CDR3 has 15 residues. Trimming removed 4 bases from V and 5 bases from J; junction bases left unmatched: 8. As DNA, the CDR3 is TGTGCCAGCAGTTCTCAAGCGGGGTATAACAATGAGCAGTTCTTC. Translation: CASSSQAGYNNEQFF.

V is TRBV10-3 and J is TRBJ1-4; D remains ambiguous. Germline lookup yields CDR1 ENHRY and CDR2 SYGVKD. The CDR3 has 9 residues. The germline V and J ends were trimmed by 10 bases and 8 bases, with 5 bases remaining between them. The CDR3 region has the DNA TGTGCCAATACAGAAAAACTGTTTTTT. It translates to CANTEKLFF.

This clonotype occurred a few times. V usage is TRBV6-1 and J usage is TRBJ2-3; tentatively, D is TRBD2 (5 bases). Per germline, CDR1 MNHNS and CDR2 SASEGT. Trimming took off 3 bases at V and 4 bases at J, with 20 bases between the two ends. The CDR3 sequence is 17 residues long. For the CDR3, the DNA is TGTGCCAGCAGTGATAGTTTGCCCGGCGCGGGCGCAGATACGCAGTATTTT. This sequence encodes CASSDSLPGAGADTQYF.

This clonotype was counted ten times or more. The chain links TRBV2 to TRBJ1-2, with D maybe TRBD1 (5 bases). Germline V CDR1 and CDR2: SNHLY, FYNNEI. The CDR3 has 17 residues. Trimming shortened V by 4 bases and J by 4 bases, and 22 bases separated the two germline ends. This CDR3 is CASSGDHTVLGSYGYTF. As DNA, the CDR3 is TGTGCCAGCAGTGGGGACCACACTGTCCTTGGGAGCTATGGCTACACCTTC. The complete variable domain, with remaining parts taken from reference TRBV2 and TRBJ1-2, reads EPEVTQTPSHQVTQMGQEVILRCVPISNHLYFYWYRQILGQKVEFLVSFYNNEISEKSEIFDDQFSVERPDGSNFTLKIRSTKLEDSAMYFCASSGDHTVLGSYGYTFGSGTRLTVV.

This clonotype was seen a few times. The chain uses TRBV13 and TRBJ1-4, with D possibly TRBD1 on 6 matching bases. Trimming pared 3 bases from V and 8 bases from J, leaving 13 bases between. The V gene's germline CDR1 is PRHDT and CDR2 FYEKMQ (reference sequence). The CDR3 consists of 14 residues. CDR3 loop: CASSFQGPREKLFF. For the CDR3, the DNA is TGTGCCAGCAGCTTTCAGGGGCCCAGAGAAAAACTGTTTTTT.

This sequence joins TRBV5-1 and TRBJ2-7; 11 positions agree with TRBD1. With 4 bases clipped from V and 3 bases from J, the junction kept 9 bases outside the gene matches. CDR1 and CDR2 (germline): SGHRS, YFSETQ. The CDR3 contains 16 residues. CDR3 amino acids: CASSRRTGGFLYEQYF. CDR3 nucleotides: TGCGCCAGCAGCCGACGGACAGGGGGCTTTCTCTACGAGCAGTACTTC.

This clonotype was seen only once. The chain combines TRBV9 with TRBJ1-5, with D uncertain. V was trimmed by 0 bases and J by 6 bases, leaving 13 bases between them. The CDR3 consists of 15 residues. Germline V gives CDR1 SGDLS, CDR2 YYNGEE. In DNA form, the CDR3 reads TGTGCCAGCAGCGTAGGAGCAGGAGGTGGTCAGCCCCAGCATTTT. Translating it yields CASSVGAGGGQPQHF.

This clonotype has just a few counts. The rearrangement links TRBV27 to TRBJ2-1; TRBD1 might be the D (5 bases). Trimming cost V 2 bases and J 9 bases, with 17 bases left between them. This CDR3 is built from 15 residues. Germline V gives CDR1 MNHEY, CDR2 SMNVEV (reference sequence). CDR3 DNA sequence: TGTGCCAGCAGTTTAATAGGGGCCCTAAATGGTGAGCAGTTCTTC. Amino acids: CASSLIGALNGEQFF.

This clonotype was counted between two and nine times. The V gene is TRBV30, the J gene TRBJ2-3; 9 nucleotides agree with TRBD1. Germline V CDR1 and CDR2: GTSNPN, SVGIG (reference sequence). The CDR3 is made up of 13 amino acids. Germline trimming cut 4 bases from V and 5 bases from J; bases unmatched to any gene: 4. The CDR3 sequence is CAWNRGQGDTQYF. In nucleotides, the CDR3 is TGTGCCTGGAACAGGGGGCAGGGAGATACGCAGTATTTT.

This clonotype was seen many times. The rearrangement uses TRBV9 and TRBJ2-5, with 11 nucleotides matching TRBD2. Germline lookup yields CDR1 SGDLS and CDR2 YYNGEE. The CDR3 sequence is 16 residues long. With V trimmed by 3 bases and J by 2 bases, 6 bases remained unmatched. The CDR3 nucleotides read TGTGCCAGCAGCGCGATACTAGCGGGGGATCAAGAGACCCAGTACTTC. Residues: CASSAILAGDQETQYF.

This clonotype was counted at least ten times. The chain has TRBV2 and TRBJ2-1, with TRBD2 matching over 10 bases. Germline lookup yields CDR1 SNHLY and CDR2 FYNNEI. J lost 5 bases, V lost 6 bases, and 4 bases had no gene match. The CDR3 loop spans 14 amino acids. The CDR3 loop reads CASRERGGNNEQFF. CDR3 DNA: TGTGCCAGCAGAGAGCGGGGGGGTAACAATGAGCAGTTCTTC.

CDR3 amino acids: CASSLAGQRSNEQFF. The CDR3, as DNA: TGTGCCAGCAGCTTAGCGGGACAGAGGTCCAATGAGCAGTTCTTC. The V gene is TRBV7-6, the J gene TRBJ2-1; TRBD1 agrees at 7 bases. V lost 0 bases and J lost 6; bases outside the gene matches: 5. CDR3 size: 15 residues. CDR1 and CDR2 (germline): SGHVS, FNYEAQ.

This clonotype was seen many times. The chain couples TRBV5-1 to TRBJ1-6, with TRBD1 as a possible D gene (5 bases). V shed 2 bases and J shed 9 bases, with 21 bases lying between them. This CDR3 region has 17 residues. The germline V gene has CDR1 SGHRS and CDR2 YFSETQ. The CDR3: CASSLNDGAPAGSPLHF. CDR3 bases: TGCGCCAGCAGCTTAAATGACGGGGCTCCGGCTGGTTCACCCCTCCACTTT.

This clonotype has just a few counts. The chain has TRBV9 and TRBJ1-1; TRBD1 is a possible D gene (6 bases). With 5 bases removed from V and 7 bases from J, the gap between germline ends came to 18 bases. The germline V gene has CDR1 SGDLS and CDR2 YYNGEE. This CDR3 contains 14 residues. CDR3 sequence: CASSVDWTVYEAFF. The CDR3 nucleotides read TGTGCCAGCAGTGTTGACTGGACAGTATATGAAGCTTTCTTT.

The chain has TRBV20-1 and TRBJ1-2; D is uncertain. The CDR3 extends over 14 amino acids. Trimming took off 3 bases at V and 4 bases at J, with 15 bases between the two ends. Germline V CDR1 and CDR2: DFQATT, SNEGSKA (reference sequence). The DNA for the CDR3 is TGCAGTGCTAGTTCGGCAGGAAAACTCTATGGCTACACCTTC. Translated: CSASSAGKLYGYTF.

This clonotype was detected many times. The chain joins TRBV2 to TRBJ2-5, with D possibly being TRBD2 (6 bases). The V end lost 6 bases, the J end lost 4 bases, and 15 bases lay between the germline ends. Germline assignment: CDR1 SNHLY and CDR2 FYNNEI. The CDR3 has 14 amino acids. The CDR3 coding sequence is TGTGCCAGCAGCCCCCCTAGCGTTGGAGAGACCCAGTACTTC. Translating gives CASSPPSVGETQYF.

This clonotype has ten or more counts. The chain employs TRBV11-2 and TRBJ1-1; D gene uncertain. This CDR3 comprises 13 residues. V shed 1 base and J shed 9 bases, with 12 bases lying between them. CDR1 SGHAT and CDR2 FQNNGV come from the germline V gene. Written as DNA, the CDR3 is TGTGCCAGCAGCTTAGCGGGCAGTGGCAAAGCTTTCTTT. Its protein product is CASSLAGSGKAFF.

This clonotype was detected a few times. The gene calls are TRBV5-1 and TRBJ2-7; D gene unclear. Germline assignment: CDR1 SGHRS and CDR2 YFSETQ. V was cut by 1 base and J by 5 bases, with 16 bases left in between. This CDR3 has 15 amino acids. The CDR3 loop reads CASSLSRALVDEQYF. As DNA, the CDR3 is TGCGCCAGCAGCTTGTCCCGGGCGTTAGTCGACGAGCAGTACTTC.

This clonotype was detected only a few times. J is TRBJ2-1 and V is TRBV27; 7 nucleotides align to TRBD2. The V and J ends lost 2 bases and 6 bases, in that order; junction bases with no gene match: 4. CDR1 and CDR2 from the germline V gene are MNHEY and SMNVEV (reference sequence). The CDR3 has 14 residues. In DNA, the CDR3 is TGTGCCAGCAGTTTAGAGACTAGCCCCAATGAGCAGTTCTTC. It specifies CASSLETSPNEQFF.

This clonotype turned up a few times. V usage is TRBV4-1 and J usage is TRBJ2-7; no definite D call. The V and J ends lost 2 bases and 4 bases respectively, with 9 bases between them. There are 13 residues in the CDR3. Germline V gives CDR1 MGHRA, CDR2 YSYEKL. The CDR3 loop reads CASSQTDRYEQYF. The CDR3 DNA reads TGCGCCAGCAGCCAAACGGACCGGTACGAGCAGTACTTC.

V gene TRBV12-3 or TRBV12-4 combines with J gene TRBJ2-2, with 10 nucleotides matching TRBD2. V was clipped by 2 bases and J by 0 bases; unmatched bases: 6. This CDR3 is 18 amino acids long. The CDR3 spells CASSLLAGDIANTGELFF. CDR3 in DNA: TGTGCCAGCAGTTTACTAGCGGGGGACATCGCGAACACCGGGGAGCTGTTTTTT.